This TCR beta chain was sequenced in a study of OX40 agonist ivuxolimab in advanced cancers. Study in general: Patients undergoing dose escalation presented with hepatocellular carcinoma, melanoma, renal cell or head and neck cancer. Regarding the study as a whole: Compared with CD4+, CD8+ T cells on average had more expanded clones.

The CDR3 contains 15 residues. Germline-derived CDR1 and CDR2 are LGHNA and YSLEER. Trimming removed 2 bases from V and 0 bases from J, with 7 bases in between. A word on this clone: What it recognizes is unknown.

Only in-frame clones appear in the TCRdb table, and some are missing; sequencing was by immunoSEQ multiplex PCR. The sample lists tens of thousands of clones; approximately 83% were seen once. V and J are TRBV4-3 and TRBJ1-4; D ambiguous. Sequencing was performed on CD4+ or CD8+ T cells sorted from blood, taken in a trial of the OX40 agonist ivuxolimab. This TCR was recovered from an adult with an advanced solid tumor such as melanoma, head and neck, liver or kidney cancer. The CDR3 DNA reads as TGCGCCAGCAGCCAAATAGAGGCAACTAATGAAAAACTGTTTTTT. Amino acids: CASSQIEATNEKLFF.